These T cell receptor beta chains were read from a single sample in a study of vaccination and CD4 T cells after COVID-19. MiXCR was run by TCRdb on the PCR reads, yielding one entry per CDR3 protein. The sample yields approximately 6,100 distinct CDR3 sequences, roughly 44% seen once. Antigens for these TCRs are unknown. The sequencing sample was made of CD4+ T cells from blood, cultured in vitro. These receptors were taken from a human donor in good health. Both conserved end residues are part of each CDR3. D genes are given only for firm matches. Part of the rows lack a size; the others show once, few, many or a class for expanded clones.

CDR3 protein	CDR3 DNA	clone size	V gene	J gene	D gene
CASSPGGQLMNTEAFF	TGTGCCAGCAGCCCCGGAGGACAGCTCATGAACACTGAAGCTTTCTTT	.	TRBV9	TRBJ1-1	.
CATDRDNRTDTQYF	TGTGCCACGGACCGGGACAATCGCACAGATACGCAGTATTTT	.	TRBV24-1	TRBJ2-3	.
CASSLEWAASGNTIYF	TGTGCCAGCAGTCTAGAGTGGGCAGCCTCTGGAAACACCATATATTTT	.	TRBV28	TRBJ1-3	.
CSARDLNRQAFF	TGCAGTGCTAGAGATCTAAACCGTCAAGCTTTCTTT	.	TRBV20-1	TRBJ1-1	.
CASSQTGLPRGTQYF	TGTGCCAGCAGCCAAACGGGACTTCCCCGGGGGACCCAGTACTTC	few	TRBV7-3	TRBJ2-5	.
CAQSGQGSFGYTF	TGTGCCCAGTCAGGACAGGGAAGTTTTGGCTACACCTTC	few	TRBV7-2	TRBJ1-2	TRBD1
CASRGQDQPQHF	TGTGCCAGCAGGGGACAGGATCAGCCCCAGCATTTT	.	TRBV6-1	TRBJ1-5	TRBD1
CASSYSGAEAFF	TGTGCCAGCAGTTACTCTGGCGCTGAAGCTTTCTTT	few	TRBV6-5	TRBJ1-1	.
CASSPPDSQNTEAFF	TGTGCCAGCAGTCCCCCGGACAGTCAGAACACTGAAGCTTTCTTT	few	TRBV28	TRBJ1-1	.
CSVIRENTIYF	TGCAGTGTGATCAGGGAAAACACCATATATTTT	few	TRBV20-1	TRBJ1-3	.
CASSPGQGQAFF	TGTGCCAGCAGCCCGGGCCAGGGCCAAGCTTTCTTT	.	TRBV7-3	TRBJ1-1	.
CASSFTSGEEQYF	TGTGCCAGCAGCTTCACTAGCGGGGAAGAGCAGTACTTC	few	TRBV7-2	TRBJ2-7	TRBD2
CASSEISGGATDEQFF	TGTGCCAGCAGTGAAATTAGCGGGGGGGCCACGGATGAGCAGTTCTTC	.	TRBV6-1	TRBJ2-1	TRBD2
CASSSTLIVTLNYGYTF	TGTGCCAGCAGCTCAACTCTGATTGTGACACTCAACTATGGCTACACCTTC	.	TRBV7-9	TRBJ1-2	.